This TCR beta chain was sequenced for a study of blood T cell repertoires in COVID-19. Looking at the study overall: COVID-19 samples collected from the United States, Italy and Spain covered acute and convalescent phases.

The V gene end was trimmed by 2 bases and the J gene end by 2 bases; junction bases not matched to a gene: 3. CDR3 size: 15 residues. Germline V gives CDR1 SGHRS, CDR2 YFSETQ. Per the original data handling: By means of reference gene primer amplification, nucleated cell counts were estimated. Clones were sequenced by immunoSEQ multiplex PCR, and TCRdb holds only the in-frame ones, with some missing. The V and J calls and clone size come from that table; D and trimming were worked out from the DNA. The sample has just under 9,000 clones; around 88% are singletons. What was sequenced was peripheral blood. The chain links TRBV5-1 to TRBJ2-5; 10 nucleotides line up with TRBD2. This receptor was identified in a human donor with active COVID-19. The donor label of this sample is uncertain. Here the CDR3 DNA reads TGCGCCAGCAGCTTAACTAGCGGGGTGCAAGAGACCCAGTACTTC. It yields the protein CASSLTSGVQETQYF.